The rows below give T cell receptor beta chains drawn from one sample of a study of blood T cell repertoires in COVID-19. TCRdb's table, derived via immunoSEQ multiplex PCR, lists solely in-frame clones and lacks some. The table includes roughly 250,000 clones, roughly 90% detected once. The source material was PBMCs or T cells enriched from blood (not recorded which). These receptors came from a man aged 40-50 years who had recovered from COVID-19. CDR3s include the opening cysteine and the closing phenylalanine or tryptophan. A D gene is named only where the DNA matches it firmly. For some rows the clone size is stated as once, few or many, or as a class when expanded; others skip it.

V gene: TRBV7-9
J gene: TRBJ2-7
D gene: TRBD1
CDR3 length: 15
clone size: -
CDR3 protein: CASSLGQGPAYEQYF
CDR3 DNA: TGTGCCAGCAGCCTGGGACAGGGACCAGCCTACGAGCAGTACTTC

V gene: TRBV11-2
J gene: TRBJ1-1
D gene: TRBD1
CDR3 length: 15
clone size: -
CDR3 protein: CASSISTGFETEAFF
CDR3 DNA: TGTGCCAGCAGCATCTCGACAGGGTTTGAAACTGAAGCTTTCTTT

V gene: TRBV5-4
J gene: TRBJ1-6
D gene: -
CDR3 length: 13
clone size: -
CDR3 protein: CASSLKSNSPLHF
CDR3 DNA: TGTGCCAGCAGCTTGAAATCGAATTCACCCCTCCACTTT

V gene: TRBV2
J gene: TRBJ1-5
D gene: -
CDR3 length: 15
clone size: -
CDR3 protein: CASRTDSSGNQPQHF
CDR3 DNA: TGTGCCAGCAGGACCGACAGTTCTGGCAATCAGCCCCAGCATTTT

V gene: TRBV12-3/TRBV12-4
J gene: TRBJ1-6
D gene: -
CDR3 length: 12
clone size: -
CDR3 protein: CASQENNSPLHF
CDR3 DNA: TGTGCCAGCCAGGAAAATAATTCACCCCTCCACTTT

V gene: TRBV3-1/TRBV3-2
J gene: TRBJ2-1
D gene: TRBD2
CDR3 length: 17
clone size: -
CDR3 protein: CASSQSIAGGTYNEQFF
CDR3 DNA: TGTGCCAGCAGCCAATCTATCGCGGGAGGGACCTACAATGAGCAGTTCTTC

V gene: TRBV6-1
J gene: TRBJ1-4
D gene: TRBD1
CDR3 length: 15
clone size: -
CDR3 protein: CASSDGTGRYEKLFF
CDR3 DNA: TGTGCCAGCAGTGACGGGACAGGGCGATATGAAAAACTGTTTTTT

V gene: TRBV9
J gene: TRBJ2-3
D gene: TRBD2
CDR3 length: 16
clone size: -
CDR3 protein: CASSVGAGVGTDTQYF
CDR3 DNA: TGTGCCAGCAGCGTAGGAGCGGGAGTAGGGACAGATACGCAGTATTTT

V gene: TRBV5-1
J gene: TRBJ1-1
D gene: -
CDR3 length: 17
clone size: -
CDR3 protein: CASSLVGVDRMNTEAFF
CDR3 DNA: TGCGCCAGCAGCTTGGTTGGAGTGGATCGCATGAACACTGAAGCTTTCTTT

V gene: TRBV9
J gene: TRBJ2-1
D gene: TRBD2
CDR3 length: 17
clone size: -
CDR3 protein: CASSARTSGSSYNEQFF
CDR3 DNA: TGTGCCAGCAGCGCCCGGACTAGCGGGAGCTCCTACAATGAGCAGTTCTTC

V gene: TRBV18
J gene: TRBJ2-7
D gene: -
CDR3 length: 13
clone size: -
CDR3 protein: CASSPPGGYEQYF
CDR3 DNA: TGTGCCAGCTCACCACCCGGGGGCTACGAGCAGTACTTC

V gene: TRBV3-1/TRBV3-2
J gene: TRBJ2-7
D gene: -
CDR3 length: 15
clone size: -
CDR3 protein: CASSQLQGSSYEQYF
CDR3 DNA: TGTGCCAGCAGCCAACTTCAGGGGAGCTCCTACGAGCAGTACTTC

V gene: TRBV3-1/TRBV3-2
J gene: TRBJ1-3
D gene: -
CDR3 length: 13
clone size: -
CDR3 protein: CATEDSPGNTIYF
CDR3 DNA: TGTGCCACGGAAGACAGCCCGGGAAACACCATATATTTT

V gene: TRBV4-1
J gene: TRBJ2-7
D gene: TRBD1
CDR3 length: 15
clone size: -
CDR3 protein: CASSQGRDRVYEQYF
CDR3 DNA: TGCGCCAGCAGCCAAGGACGGGACAGAGTCTACGAGCAGTACTTC

V gene: TRBV6-5
J gene: TRBJ2-7
D gene: TRBD1
CDR3 length: 14
clone size: once
CDR3 protein: CASSIWTGPYEQYF
CDR3 DNA: TGTGCCAGCAGTATTTGGACAGGGCCCTACGAGCAGTACTTC

V gene: TRBV7-6
J gene: TRBJ2-5
D gene: TRBD2
CDR3 length: 14
clone size: -
CDR3 protein: CASTNTSGQETQYF
CDR3 DNA: TGTGCCAGCACGAATACTAGCGGGCAAGAGACCCAGTACTTC

V gene: TRBV28
J gene: TRBJ1-3
D gene: TRBD1
CDR3 length: 15
clone size: once
CDR3 protein: CASSLIGGSGNTIYF
CDR3 DNA: TGTGCCAGCAGTTTAATAGGGGGCAGTGGAAACACCATATATTTT

V gene: TRBV5-4
J gene: TRBJ2-5
D gene: -
CDR3 length: 15
clone size: -
CDR3 protein: CASSLAGGRRETQYF
CDR3 DNA: TGTGCCAGCAGCTTGGCCGGGGGGCGCCGGGAGACCCAGTACTTC

V gene: TRBV9
J gene: TRBJ2-5
D gene: TRBD2
CDR3 length: 15
clone size: -
CDR3 protein: CASSIGLAGAETQYF
CDR3 DNA: TGTGCCAGCAGCATAGGACTAGCGGGAGCGGAGACCCAGTACTTC

V gene: TRBV28
J gene: TRBJ1-2
D gene: -
CDR3 length: 14
clone size: -
CDR3 protein: CASRVGAEDYGYTF
CDR3 DNA: TGTGCCAGCAGAGTGGGGGCCGAGGACTATGGCTACACCTTC

V gene: TRBV12-5
J gene: TRBJ1-2
D gene: -
CDR3 length: 11
clone size: -
CDR3 protein: CASGQNYGYTF
CDR3 DNA: TGTGCTAGTGGACAGAACTATGGCTACACCTTC

V gene: TRBV6-1
J gene: TRBJ1-5
D gene: TRBD1
CDR3 length: 15
clone size: -
CDR3 protein: CASSDRTGDHQPQHF
CDR3 DNA: TGTGCCAGCAGTGACAGGACAGGGGACCATCAGCCCCAGCATTTT

V gene: TRBV18
J gene: TRBJ1-2
D gene: -
CDR3 length: 16
clone size: -
CDR3 protein: CASSHPPRGLNYGYTF
CDR3 DNA: TGTGCCAGCTCACATCCCCCCCGGGGACTTAACTATGGCTACACCTTC

V gene: TRBV28
J gene: TRBJ1-2
D gene: -
CDR3 length: 14
clone size: -
CDR3 protein: CASRPPQGMGGYTF
CDR3 DNA: TGTGCCAGCAGGCCACCGCAGGGGATGGGGGGCTACACCTTC

V gene: TRBV29-1
J gene: TRBJ2-1
D gene: TRBD1
CDR3 length: 14
clone size: -
CDR3 protein: CSVDDWTGRNEQFF
CDR3 DNA: TGCAGCGTCGACGATTGGACAGGGAGGAATGAGCAGTTCTTC

V gene: TRBV25-1
J gene: TRBJ1-4
D gene: -
CDR3 length: 17
clone size: once
CDR3 protein: CASRRSYAGPANEKLFF
CDR3 DNA: TGTGCCAGCAGAAGATCCTATGCAGGGCCAGCTAATGAAAAACTGTTTTTT

V gene: TRBV2
J gene: TRBJ2-7
D gene: TRBD1
CDR3 length: 14
clone size: -
CDR3 protein: CASSDGTGSYEQYF
CDR3 DNA: TGTGCCAGCAGTGATGGGACAGGTTCCTACGAGCAGTACTTC

V gene: TRBV9
J gene: TRBJ2-1
D gene: TRBD2
CDR3 length: 15
clone size: -
CDR3 protein: CASSVRLAGVYEQFF
CDR3 DNA: TGTGCCAGCAGCGTTCGCCTAGCGGGAGTGTATGAGCAGTTCTTC

V gene: TRBV11-3
J gene: TRBJ1-1
D gene: -
CDR3 length: 17
clone size: -
CDR3 protein: CASSLDQVGASGTEAFF
CDR3 DNA: TGTGCCAGCAGCTTAGATCAAGTCGGAGCCTCCGGCACTGAAGCTTTCTTT

V gene: TRBV3-1/TRBV3-2
J gene: TRBJ2-3
D gene: TRBD2
CDR3 length: 16
clone size: -
CDR3 protein: CASSPLLRGGLPTQYF
CDR3 DNA: TGTGCCAGCAGCCCCCTTTTGCGGGGGGGCTTGCCTACGCAGTATTTT

V gene: TRBV7-2
J gene: TRBJ1-1
D gene: -
CDR3 length: 14
clone size: -
CDR3 protein: CASRGGLTNTEAFF
CDR3 DNA: TGTGCCAGCAGGGGGGGACTGACGAACACTGAAGCTTTCTTT

V gene: TRBV24-1
J gene: TRBJ2-7
D gene: TRBD1
CDR3 length: 16
clone size: -
CDR3 protein: CATSDPKTGDTYEQYF
CDR3 DNA: TGTGCCACCAGTGATCCCAAGACAGGGGATACCTACGAGCAGTACTTC

V gene: TRBV11-2
J gene: TRBJ1-4
D gene: -
CDR3 length: 14
clone size: -
CDR3 protein: CASSSQVTNEKLFF
CDR3 DNA: TGTGCCAGCAGCTCACAGGTGACTAATGAAAAACTGTTTTTT

V gene: TRBV27
J gene: TRBJ1-1
D gene: -
CDR3 length: 16
clone size: -
CDR3 protein: CASSRDRPKGNTEAFF
CDR3 DNA: TGTGCCAGCAGTCGAGACAGGCCAAAGGGAAACACTGAAGCTTTCTTT

V gene: TRBV27
J gene: TRBJ1-2
D gene: -
CDR3 length: 15
clone size: -
CDR3 protein: CASSTQQTGIYGYTF
CDR3 DNA: TGTGCCAGCAGTACACAGCAAACAGGGATCTATGGCTACACCTTC

V gene: TRBV7-2
J gene: TRBJ2-5
D gene: TRBD2
CDR3 length: 15
clone size: -
CDR3 protein: CASSFQAGNQETQYF
CDR3 DNA: TGTGCCAGCAGCTTTCAAGCGGGGAACCAAGAGACCCAGTACTTC

V gene: TRBV27
J gene: TRBJ1-6
D gene: TRBD1
CDR3 length: 18
clone size: -
CDR3 protein: CASSPKAQGTVYNSPLHF
CDR3 DNA: TGTGCCAGCAGTCCAAAGGCCCAAGGGACAGTCTATAATTCACCCCTCCACTTT

V gene: TRBV7-7
J gene: TRBJ2-7
D gene: -
CDR3 length: 18
clone size: once
CDR3 protein: CASSLAVAGRASSYEQYF
CDR3 DNA: TGTGCCAGCAGCTTAGCGGTGGCAGGGCGCGCCTCCTCCTACGAGCAGTACTTC

V gene: TRBV4-3
J gene: TRBJ1-1
D gene: -
CDR3 length: 19
clone size: -
CDR3 protein: CASSQGLGAESRRVTEAFF
CDR3 DNA: TGCGCCAGCAGCCAAGGACTAGGGGCAGAGAGCCGTCGGGTCACTGAAGCTTTCTTT

V gene: TRBV5-5
J gene: TRBJ2-1
D gene: TRBD2
CDR3 length: 15
clone size: -
CDR3 protein: CASSLGAGASNEQFF
CDR3 DNA: TGTGCCAGCAGCTTGGGGGCGGGAGCTTCGAATGAGCAGTTCTTC

V gene: TRBV20-1
J gene: TRBJ2-7
D gene: -
CDR3 length: 13
clone size: -
CDR3 protein: CSASRGNSYEQYF
CDR3 DNA: TGCAGTGCTAGTCGCGGGAACTCCTACGAGCAGTACTTC

V gene: TRBV30
J gene: TRBJ2-7
D gene: TRBD1
CDR3 length: 14
clone size: -
CDR3 protein: CAWSPGTGGYEQYF
CDR3 DNA: TGTGCCTGGAGTCCCGGGACAGGGGGCTACGAGCAGTACTTC